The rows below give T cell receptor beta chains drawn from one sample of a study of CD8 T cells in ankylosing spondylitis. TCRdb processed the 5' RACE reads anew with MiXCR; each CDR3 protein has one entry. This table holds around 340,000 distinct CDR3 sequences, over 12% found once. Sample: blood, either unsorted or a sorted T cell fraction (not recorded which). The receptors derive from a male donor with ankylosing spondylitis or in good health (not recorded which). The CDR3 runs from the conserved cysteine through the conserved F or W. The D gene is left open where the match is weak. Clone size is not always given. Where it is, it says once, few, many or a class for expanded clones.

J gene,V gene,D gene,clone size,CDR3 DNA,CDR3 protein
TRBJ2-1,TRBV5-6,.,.,TGTGCCAGCAGCTTGCGCGACAGATATGAGCAGTTCTTC,CASSLRDRYEQFF
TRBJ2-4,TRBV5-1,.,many,TGCGCCAGCAGTCTCCAGGGGGGAACCAAAAACATTCAGTACTTC,CASSLQGGTKNIQYF
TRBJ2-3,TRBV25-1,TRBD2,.,TGTGCCAGCGTCGCCGACCGTGGGGGGGCAGATACGCAGTATTTT,CASVADRGGADTQYF
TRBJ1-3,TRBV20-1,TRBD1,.,TGCAGTGCTAGACAGGGGGCAAGCGGAAACACCATATATTTT,CSARQGASGNTIYF
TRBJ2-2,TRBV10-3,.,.,TGTGCCGTCAGCCCTCTCCAGCGGGCCACCGGGGAGCTGTTTTTT,CAVSPLQRATGELFF
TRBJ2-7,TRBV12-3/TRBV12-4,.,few,TGTGCCAGTTCCATGGGCGGAGGGGACTACGAGCAGTACTTC,CASSMGGGDYEQYF
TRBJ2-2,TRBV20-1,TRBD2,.,TGCAGTGCAAAAGGGGCGCTAGCGGCTAACACCGGGGAGCTGTTTTTT,CSAKGALAANTGELFF
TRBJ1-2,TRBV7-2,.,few,TGTGCCAGCAGCTTAGTCACCGGGACCTATGGCTACACCTTC,CASSLVTGTYGYTF
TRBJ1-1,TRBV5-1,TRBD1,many,TGCGCCAGCAGCTCTCAGGGGGGCACTGAAGCTTTCTTT,CASSSQGGTEAFF
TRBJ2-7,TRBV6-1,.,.,TGTGCCAGCAGCGAGGGGCCTTTCCGCTACGAGCAGTACTTC,CASSEGPFRYEQYF
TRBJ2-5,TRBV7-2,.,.,TGTGCCAGCAGCTTAGCCCCTTGGGGGGAGACCCAGTACTTC,CASSLAPWGETQYF
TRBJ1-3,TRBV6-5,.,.,TGTGCCAGCAGTTACCGAGCTGGGGGACGATCTGGAAACACCATATATTTT,CASSYRAGGRSGNTIYF
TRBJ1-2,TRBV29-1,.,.,TGCAGCGTTGAAGATCTTAGGAGGGCCTATGGCTACACCTTC,CSVEDLRRAYGYTF
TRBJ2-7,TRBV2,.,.,TGTGCCAGCACGGGAGAGGGGTACGAGCAGTACTTC,CASTGEGYEQYF
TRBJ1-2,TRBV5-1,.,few,TGCGCCAGCAGCACCGGACAGACCAACGGCTACACCTTC,CASSTGQTNGYTF
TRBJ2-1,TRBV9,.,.,TGTGCCAGCAGCGTAGGAGTTAACGATGAGCAGTTCTTC,CASSVGVNDEQFF
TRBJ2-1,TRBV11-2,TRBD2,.,TGTGCCAGCAGCTTAAAGCTTACGGGACTAACCTACAATGAGCAGTTCTTC,CASSLKLTGLTYNEQFF
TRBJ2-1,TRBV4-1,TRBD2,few,TGCGCCACCTCCAGGGGGGCTAGCGGGGGGGATTACAATGAGCAGTTCTTC,CATSRGASGGDYNEQFF
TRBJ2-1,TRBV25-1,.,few,TGTGCCAGTACCCCATTTAAAGGGAGGCTAAATGAGCAGTTCTTC,CASTPFKGRLNEQFF
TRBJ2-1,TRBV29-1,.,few,TGCAGCGTTGTCAACCGGGACGTAAGCTCCTACAATGAGCAGTTCTTC,CSVVNRDVSSYNEQFF
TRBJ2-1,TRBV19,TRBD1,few,TGTGCCAGTAGTATAACAGGGGGCAGCTCCTACAATGAGCAGTTCTTC,CASSITGGSSYNEQFF
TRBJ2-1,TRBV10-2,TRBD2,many,TGCGCCAGCAGTGCTAGCGGTGAGCAGTTCTTC,CASSASGEQFF
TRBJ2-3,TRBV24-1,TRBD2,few,TGTGCCACCAGTGGAGGGCGGGGGGGCACAGATACGCAGTATTTT,CATSGGRGGTDTQYF
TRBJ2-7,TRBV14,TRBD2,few,TGTGCCAGCAGCGAAGGACTAGCGGAGAACTACGAGCAGTACTTC,CASSEGLAENYEQYF
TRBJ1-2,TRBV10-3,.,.,TGTGCCACCCTAGGAACAGGCCGGAGGGACTATGGCTACACCTTC,CATLGTGRRDYGYTF
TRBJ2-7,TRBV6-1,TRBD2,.,TGTGCCAGCAGACTTCTAGCGGGGGCCTACGAGCAGTACTTC,CASRLLAGAYEQYF
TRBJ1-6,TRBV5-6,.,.,TGTGCCAGCAGCTTGGATAAGGGCTCCTATAATTCACCCCTCCACTTT,CASSLDKGSYNSPLHF
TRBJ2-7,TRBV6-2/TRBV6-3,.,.,TGTGCCACCCTTAACCCGGGACACGTCTCCTACGAGCAGTACTTC,CATLNPGHVSYEQYF
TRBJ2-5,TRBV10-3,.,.,TGTGCCATCGGGCCGGGCACCGGGGAGACCCAGTACTTC,CAIGPGTGETQYF
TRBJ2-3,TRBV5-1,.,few,TGCGCCAGCAGTGTGGCGGGTAGCACAGATACGCAGTATTTT,CASSVAGSTDTQYF
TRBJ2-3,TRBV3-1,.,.,TGTGCCAGCAGCCGACAGGATTCGACGCAGTATTTT,CASSRQDSTQYF
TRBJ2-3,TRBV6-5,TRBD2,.,TGTGCCAGCAGTTACGCTAGCGGGAGATCCACAGATACGCAGTATTTT,CASSYASGRSTDTQYF
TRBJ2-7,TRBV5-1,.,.,TGCGCCAGCAGTCTTGGGGGGACAGCCTCCTACGAGCAGTACTTC,CASSLGGTASYEQYF
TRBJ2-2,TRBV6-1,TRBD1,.,TGTGCCAGCAGCCACTGGGGACAGGGGGCCGCCGGGGAGCTGTTTTTT,CASSHWGQGAAGELFF
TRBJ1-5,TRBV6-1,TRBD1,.,TGTGCCAGCACCGCAGACAGGGGCGGCAATCAGCCCCAGCATTTT,CASTADRGGNQPQHF
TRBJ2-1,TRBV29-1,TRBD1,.,TGCAGCGGACTTACCGTGACAGGGGGCAATGAGCAGTTCTTC,CSGLTVTGGNEQFF
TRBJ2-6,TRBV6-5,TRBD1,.,TGTGCCAGCAGTTATTACTCCGGGACAGGAATCCCTGGGGCCAACGTCCTGACTTTC,CASSYYSGTGIPGANVLTF
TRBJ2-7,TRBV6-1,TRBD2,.,TGTGCCAGCAGTGAAGGGACAGGCGGACTAGCGGGCTCCTACGAGCAGTACTTC,CASSEGTGGLAGSYEQYF